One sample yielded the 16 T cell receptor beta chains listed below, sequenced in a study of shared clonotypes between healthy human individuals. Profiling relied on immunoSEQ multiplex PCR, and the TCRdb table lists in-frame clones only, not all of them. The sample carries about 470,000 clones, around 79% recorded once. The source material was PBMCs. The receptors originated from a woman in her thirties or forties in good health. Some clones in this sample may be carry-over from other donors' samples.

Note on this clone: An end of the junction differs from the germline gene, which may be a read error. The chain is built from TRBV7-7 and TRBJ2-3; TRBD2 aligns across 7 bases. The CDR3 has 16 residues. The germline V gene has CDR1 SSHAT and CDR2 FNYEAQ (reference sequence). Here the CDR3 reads CASSDLGGSSTDTQYF. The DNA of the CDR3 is TGTGCTAGCAGCGACCTGGGCGGGAGTAGCACAGATACGCAGTATTTT.

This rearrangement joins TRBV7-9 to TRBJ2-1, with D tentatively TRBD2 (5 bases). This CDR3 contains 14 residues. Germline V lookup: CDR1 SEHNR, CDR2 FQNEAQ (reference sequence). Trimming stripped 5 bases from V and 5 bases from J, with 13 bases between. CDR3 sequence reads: CASSKTTLNNEQFF. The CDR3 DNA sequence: TGTGCCAGCAGCAAGACTACTCTGAACAATGAGCAGTTCTTC.

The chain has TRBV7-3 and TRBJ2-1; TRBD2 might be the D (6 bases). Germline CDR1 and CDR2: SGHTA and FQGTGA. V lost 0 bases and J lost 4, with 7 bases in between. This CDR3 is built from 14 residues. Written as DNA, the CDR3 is TGTGCCAGCAGCTTAACTGCGGGATACAATGAGCAGTTCTTC. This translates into CASSLTAGYNEQFF.

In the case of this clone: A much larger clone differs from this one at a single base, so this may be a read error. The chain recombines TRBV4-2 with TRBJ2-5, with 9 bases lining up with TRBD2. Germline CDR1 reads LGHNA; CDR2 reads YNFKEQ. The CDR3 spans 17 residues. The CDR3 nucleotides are TGTACCAGCAGCCAAGATGGACCTAGCGGGGCTCAAGAGACCCAGTACTTC. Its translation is CTSSQDGPSGAQETQYF.

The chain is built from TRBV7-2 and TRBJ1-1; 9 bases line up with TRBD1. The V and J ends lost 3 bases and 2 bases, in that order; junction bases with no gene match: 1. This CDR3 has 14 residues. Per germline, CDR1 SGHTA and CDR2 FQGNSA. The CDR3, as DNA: TGTGCCAGCAGCTTGGGACAGGGTAACACTGAAGCTTTCTTT. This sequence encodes CASSLGQGNTEAFF.

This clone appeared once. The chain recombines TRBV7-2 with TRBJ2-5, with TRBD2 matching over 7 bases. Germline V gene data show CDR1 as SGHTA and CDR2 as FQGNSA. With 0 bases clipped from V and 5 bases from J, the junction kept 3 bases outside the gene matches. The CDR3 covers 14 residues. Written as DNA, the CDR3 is TGTGCCAGCAGCTTAGCGAGGCGGGAGGAGACCCAGTACTTC. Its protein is CASSLARREETQYF.

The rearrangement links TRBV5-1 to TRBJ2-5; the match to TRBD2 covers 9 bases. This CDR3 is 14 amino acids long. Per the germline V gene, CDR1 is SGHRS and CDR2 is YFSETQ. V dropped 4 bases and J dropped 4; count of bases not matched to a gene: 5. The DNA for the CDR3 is TGCGCCAGCAGCCCCCAACTAGCGGGAGAGACCCAGTACTTC. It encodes CASSPQLAGETQYF.

The CDR3 loop reads CASIRDTLQQETQYF. CDR3 in DNA: TGTGCCAGCATCCGCGACACCCTCCAGCAAGAGACCCAGTACTTC. The chain has TRBV7-8 and TRBJ2-5, with D unresolved. CDR1 is SGHVS, CDR2 FQNEAQ, per germline. Trimming stripped 7 bases from V and 2 bases from J, with 17 bases between. This CDR3 is 15 amino acids long.

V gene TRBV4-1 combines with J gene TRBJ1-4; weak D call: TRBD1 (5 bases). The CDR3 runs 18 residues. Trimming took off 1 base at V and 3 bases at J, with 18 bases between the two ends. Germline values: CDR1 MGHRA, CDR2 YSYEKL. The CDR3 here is CASSQVGRGGGANEKLFF. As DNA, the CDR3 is TGCGCCAGCAGCCAAGTTGGAAGGGGTGGAGGGGCTAATGAAAAACTGTTTTTT.

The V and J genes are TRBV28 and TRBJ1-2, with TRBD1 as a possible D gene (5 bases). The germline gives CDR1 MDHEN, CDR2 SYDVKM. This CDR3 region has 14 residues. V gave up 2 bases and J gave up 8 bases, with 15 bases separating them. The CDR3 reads CASSLMRTKGGYTF. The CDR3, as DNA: TGTGCCAGCAGTTTAATGCGGACAAAGGGGGGCTACACCTTC.

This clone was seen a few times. CDR3: CASSPNPSRQETQYF. The CDR3 DNA is TGCGCCAGCAGCCCGAATCCGTCCCGCCAAGAGACCCAGTACTTC. The V call is TRBV5-1, the J call TRBJ2-5; D not certain. Germline CDR1 and CDR2: SGHRS and YFSETQ. V was cut by 4 bases and J by 1 base, with 14 bases left in between. This CDR3 spans 15 amino acids.

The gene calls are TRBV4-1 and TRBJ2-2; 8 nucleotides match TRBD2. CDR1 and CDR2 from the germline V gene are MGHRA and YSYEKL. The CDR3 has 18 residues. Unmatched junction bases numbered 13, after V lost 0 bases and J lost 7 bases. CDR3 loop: CASSQDRGEGLGVGELFF. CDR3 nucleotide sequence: TGCGCCAGCAGCCAAGATCGGGGCGAGGGACTAGGTGTCGGGGAGCTGTTTTTT.

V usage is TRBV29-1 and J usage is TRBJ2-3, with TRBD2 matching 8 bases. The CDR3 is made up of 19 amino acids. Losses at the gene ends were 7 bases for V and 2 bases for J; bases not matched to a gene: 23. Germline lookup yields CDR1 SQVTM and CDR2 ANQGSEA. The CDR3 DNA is TGCAGCGCGGTGTTGCCGGCCCCAGCCACTAGCGGAGCCACAGATACGCAGTATTTT. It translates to CSAVLPAPATSGATDTQYF.

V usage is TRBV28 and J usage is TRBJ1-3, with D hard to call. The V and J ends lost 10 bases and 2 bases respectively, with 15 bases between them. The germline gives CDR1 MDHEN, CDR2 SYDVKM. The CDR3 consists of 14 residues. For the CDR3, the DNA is TGTGCCACCGCCGGAGGGTTTCCTGGAAACACCATATATTTT. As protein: CATAGGFPGNTIYF.

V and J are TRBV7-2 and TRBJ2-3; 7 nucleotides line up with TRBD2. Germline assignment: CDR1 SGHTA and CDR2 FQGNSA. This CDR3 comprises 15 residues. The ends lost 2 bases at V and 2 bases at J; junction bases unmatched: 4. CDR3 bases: TGTGCCAGCAGCTTAAGCGGGAACCCCACAGATACGCAGTATTTT. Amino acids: CASSLSGNPTDTQYF.

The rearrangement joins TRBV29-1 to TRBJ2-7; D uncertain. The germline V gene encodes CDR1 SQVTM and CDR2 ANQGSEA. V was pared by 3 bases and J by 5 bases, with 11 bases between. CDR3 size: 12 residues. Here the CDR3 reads CSVDGNSNEQYF. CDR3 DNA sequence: TGCAGCGTTGACGGTAATTCGAACGAGCAGTACTTC.